Sequencing of this TCR beta chain was carried out in a study of cytomegalovirus exposure and HLA in healthy donors. This clone was seen just once. The PCR was carried out with 60 Vbeta primers and 13 Jbeta primers. Assay: immunoSEQ multiplex PCR; the TCRdb copy retains only in-frame clones and omits some. The sample shows approximately 150,000 clones, around 79% of them seen only once. V was clipped by 2 bases and J by 7 bases, with 18 bases between them. The CDR3 covers 15 residues. CDR1 and CDR2 (germline): SGHAT, FQNNGV. The TCR originated in a middle-aged man in good health and CMV-seronegative. V is TRBV11-2 and J is TRBJ2-7, with D perhaps TRBD2 (7 bases). Sequencing was performed on PBMCs. Here the CDR3 DNA reads TGTGCCAGCAGCTTACCGGCGGGGGCTTCGGGTGAGCAGTACTTC. It specifies CASSLPAGASGEQYF.